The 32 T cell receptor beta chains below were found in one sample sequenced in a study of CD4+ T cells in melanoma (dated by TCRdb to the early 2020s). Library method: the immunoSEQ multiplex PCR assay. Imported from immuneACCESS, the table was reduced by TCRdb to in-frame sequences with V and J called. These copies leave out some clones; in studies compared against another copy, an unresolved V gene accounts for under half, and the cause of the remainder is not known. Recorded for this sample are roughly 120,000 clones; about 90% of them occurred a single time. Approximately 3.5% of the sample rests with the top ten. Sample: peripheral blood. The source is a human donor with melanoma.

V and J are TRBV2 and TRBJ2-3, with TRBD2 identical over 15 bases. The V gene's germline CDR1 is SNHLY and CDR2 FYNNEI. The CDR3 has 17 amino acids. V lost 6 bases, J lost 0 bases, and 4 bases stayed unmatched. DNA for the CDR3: TGTGCCAGCAGGGGACTAGCGGGGGGACCTAGCACAGATACGCAGTATTTT. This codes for CASRGLAGGPSTDTQYF.

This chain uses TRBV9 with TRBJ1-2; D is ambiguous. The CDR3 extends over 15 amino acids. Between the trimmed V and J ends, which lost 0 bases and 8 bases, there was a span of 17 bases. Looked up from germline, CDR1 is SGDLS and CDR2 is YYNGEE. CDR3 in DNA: TGTGCCAGCAGCGTAGCGCGATCCGGGGTAGGCGGCTACACCTTC. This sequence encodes CASSVARSGVGGYTF.

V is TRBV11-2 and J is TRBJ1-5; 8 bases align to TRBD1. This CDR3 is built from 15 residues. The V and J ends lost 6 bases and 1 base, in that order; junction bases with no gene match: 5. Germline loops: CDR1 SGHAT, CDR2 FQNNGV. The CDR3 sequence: CASSLGQGSNQPQHF. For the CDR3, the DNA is TGTGCCAGCAGTCTCGGACAGGGAAGCAATCAGCCCCAGCATTTT.

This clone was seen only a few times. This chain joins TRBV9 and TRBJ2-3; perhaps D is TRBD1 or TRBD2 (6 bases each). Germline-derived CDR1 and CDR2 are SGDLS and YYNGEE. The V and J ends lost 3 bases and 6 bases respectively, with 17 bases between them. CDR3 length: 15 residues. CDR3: CASSAGGGLMDTQYF. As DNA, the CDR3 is TGTGCCAGCAGCGCCGGAGGGGGGTTGATGGATACGCAGTATTTT.

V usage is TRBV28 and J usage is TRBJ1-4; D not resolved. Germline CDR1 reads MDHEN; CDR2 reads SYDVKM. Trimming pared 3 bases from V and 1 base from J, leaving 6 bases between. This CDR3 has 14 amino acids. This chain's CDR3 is CASSFPRTNEKLFF. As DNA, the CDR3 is TGTGCCAGCAGTTTTCCGAGAACTAATGAAAAACTGTTTTTT.

The DNA of the CDR3 is TGTGCCAGCAGCTTTCAGGGGGCCCGTGGCACTGAAGCTTTCTTT. Translating it yields CASSFQGARGTEAFF. V gene TRBV7-2 combines with J gene TRBJ1-1, with 8 nucleotides matching TRBD1. V lost 3 bases, J lost 4 bases, and 7 bases stayed unmatched. This CDR3 has 15 amino acids. Germline loops: CDR1 SGHTA, CDR2 FQGNSA.

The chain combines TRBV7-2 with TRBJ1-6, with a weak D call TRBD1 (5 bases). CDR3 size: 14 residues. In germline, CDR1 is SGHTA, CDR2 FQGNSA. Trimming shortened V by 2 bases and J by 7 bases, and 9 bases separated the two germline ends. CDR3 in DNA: TGTGCCAGCAGCTTACCGGGACGCAATTCACCCCTCCACTTT. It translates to CASSLPGRNSPLHF. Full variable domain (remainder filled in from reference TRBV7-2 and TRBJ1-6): GAGVSQSPSNKVTEKGKDVELRCDPISGHTALYWYRQSLGQGLEFLIYFQGNSAPDKSGLPSDRFSAERTGGSVSTLTIQRTQQEDSAVYLCASSLPGRNSPLHFGNGTRLTVT.

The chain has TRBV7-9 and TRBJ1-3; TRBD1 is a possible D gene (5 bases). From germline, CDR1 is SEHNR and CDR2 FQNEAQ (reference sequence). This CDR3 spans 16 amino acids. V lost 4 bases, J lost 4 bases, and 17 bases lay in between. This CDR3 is CASSSQNQGSGNTIYF. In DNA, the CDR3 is TGTGCCAGCAGCTCCCAAAACCAGGGATCAGGAAACACCATATATTTT.

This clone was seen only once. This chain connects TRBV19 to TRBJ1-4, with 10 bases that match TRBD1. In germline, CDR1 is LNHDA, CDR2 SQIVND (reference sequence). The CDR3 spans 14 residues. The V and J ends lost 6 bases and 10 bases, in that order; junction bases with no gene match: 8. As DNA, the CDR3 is TGTGCCAGTAGACCTCGACAGGGGGCCATAAAACTGTTTTTT. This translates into CASRPRQGAIKLFF. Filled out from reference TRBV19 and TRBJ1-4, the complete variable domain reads DGGITQSPKYLFRKEGQNVTLSCEQNLNHDAMYWYRQDPGQGLRLIYYSQIVNDFQKGDIAEGYSVSREKKESFPLTVTSAQKNPTAFYLCASRPRQGAIKLFFGSGTQLSVL.

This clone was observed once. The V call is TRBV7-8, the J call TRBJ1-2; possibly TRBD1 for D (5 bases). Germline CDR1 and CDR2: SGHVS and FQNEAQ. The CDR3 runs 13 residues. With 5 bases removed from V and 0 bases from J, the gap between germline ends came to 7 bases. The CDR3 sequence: CASSRQPNYGYTF. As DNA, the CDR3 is TGTGCCAGCAGCCGACAGCCTAACTATGGCTACACCTTC.

The CDR3 loop reads CAISGTSGRGGTGELFF. CDR3 coding DNA: TGTGCCATCAGTGGGACTAGCGGGAGGGGGGGCACCGGGGAGCTGTTTTTT. The V gene is TRBV10-3, the J gene TRBJ2-2, with TRBD2 matching 15 bases. V lost 4 bases, J lost 4 bases, and 4 bases stayed unmatched. Germline CDR1 reads ENHRY; CDR2 reads SYGVKD. CDR3 size: 17 residues.

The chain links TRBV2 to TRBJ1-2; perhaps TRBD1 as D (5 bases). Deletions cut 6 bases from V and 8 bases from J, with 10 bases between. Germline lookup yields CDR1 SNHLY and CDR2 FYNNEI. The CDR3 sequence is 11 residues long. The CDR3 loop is CASRGLIGYTF. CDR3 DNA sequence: TGTGCCAGCAGGGGGCTTATAGGCTACACCTTC. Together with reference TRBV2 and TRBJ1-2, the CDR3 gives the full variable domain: EPEVTQTPSHQVTQMGQEVILRCVPISNHLYFYWYRQILGQKVEFLVSFYNNEISEKSEIFDDQFSVERPDGSNFTLKIRSTKLEDSAMYFCASRGLIGYTFGSGTRLTVV.

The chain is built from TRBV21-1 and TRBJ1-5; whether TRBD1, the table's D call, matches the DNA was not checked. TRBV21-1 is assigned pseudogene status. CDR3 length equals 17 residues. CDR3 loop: CASNRSTPREWNQPQHF. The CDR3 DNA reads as TGTGCCAGCAACCGTTCAACCCCCAGGGAATGGAATCAGCCCCAGCATTTT.

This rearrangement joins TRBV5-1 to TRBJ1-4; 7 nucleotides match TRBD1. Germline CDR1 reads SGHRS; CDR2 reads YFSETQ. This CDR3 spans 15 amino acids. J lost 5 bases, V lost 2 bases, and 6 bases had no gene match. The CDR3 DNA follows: TGCGCCAGCAGCTTAGCGACAGGGTTAAATGAAAAACTGTTTTTT. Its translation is CASSLATGLNEKLFF.

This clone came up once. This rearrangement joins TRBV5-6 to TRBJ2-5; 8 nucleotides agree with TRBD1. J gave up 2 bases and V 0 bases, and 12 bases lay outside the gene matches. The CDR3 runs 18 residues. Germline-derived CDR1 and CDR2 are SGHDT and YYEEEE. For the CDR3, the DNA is TGTGCCAGCAGCTTGGAGGCCCACAGGACAGGGAAGCAAGAGACCCAGTACTTC. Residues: CASSLEAHRTGKQETQYF.

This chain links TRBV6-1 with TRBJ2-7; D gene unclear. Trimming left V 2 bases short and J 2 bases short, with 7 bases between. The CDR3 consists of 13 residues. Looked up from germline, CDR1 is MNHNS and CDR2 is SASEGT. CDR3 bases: TGTGCCAGCAGTGAAATACCAGCCTACGAGCAGTACTTC. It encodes CASSEIPAYEQYF.

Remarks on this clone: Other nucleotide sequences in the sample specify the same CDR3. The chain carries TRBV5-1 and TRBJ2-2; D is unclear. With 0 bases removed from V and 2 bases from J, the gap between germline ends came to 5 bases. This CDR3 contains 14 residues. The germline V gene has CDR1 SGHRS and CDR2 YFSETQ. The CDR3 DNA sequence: TGCGCCAGCAGCTTGGCCCTAAACACCGGGGAGCTGTTTTTT. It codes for CASSLALNTGELFF. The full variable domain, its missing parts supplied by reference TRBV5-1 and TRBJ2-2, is KAGVTQTPRYLIKTRGQQVTLSCSPISGHRSVSWYQQTPGQGLQFLFEYFSETQRNKGNFPGRFSGRQFSNSRSEMNVSTLELGDSALYLCASSLALNTGELFFGEGSRLTVL.

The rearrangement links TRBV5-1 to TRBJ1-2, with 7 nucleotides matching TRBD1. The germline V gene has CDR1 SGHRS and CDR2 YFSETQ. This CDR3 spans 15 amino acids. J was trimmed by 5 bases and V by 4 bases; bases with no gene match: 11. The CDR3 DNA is TGCGCCAGCAGCATCTCAGGGACAGAGCCATATGGCTACACCTTC. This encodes CASSISGTEPYGYTF. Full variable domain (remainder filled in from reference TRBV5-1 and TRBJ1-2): KAGVTQTPRYLIKTRGQQVTLSCSPISGHRSVSWYQQTPGQGLQFLFEYFSETQRNKGNFPGRFSGRQFSNSRSEMNVSTLELGDSALYLCASSISGTEPYGYTFGSGTRLTVV.

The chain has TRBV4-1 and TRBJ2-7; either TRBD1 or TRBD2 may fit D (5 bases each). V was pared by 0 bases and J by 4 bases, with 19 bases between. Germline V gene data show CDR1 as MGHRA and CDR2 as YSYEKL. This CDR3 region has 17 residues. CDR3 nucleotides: TGCGCCAGCAGCCAAGATCTCAGGACTGGGGCTATTTACGAGCAGTACTTC. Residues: CASSQDLRTGAIYEQYF.

The CDR3 nucleotides are TGTGCCAGCAGCTTACGAGGCTTGAACACTGAAGCTTTCTTT. It yields the protein CASSLRGLNTEAFF. The rearrangement joins TRBV5-6 to TRBJ1-1; D ambiguous. V lost 2 bases and J 0 bases, leaving 8 bases between the germline ends. CDR3 size: 14 residues. Germline V gives CDR1 SGHDT, CDR2 YYEEEE.

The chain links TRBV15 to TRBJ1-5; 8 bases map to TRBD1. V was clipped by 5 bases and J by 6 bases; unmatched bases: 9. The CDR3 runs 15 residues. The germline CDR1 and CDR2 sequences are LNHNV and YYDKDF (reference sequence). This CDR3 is CATSFRQGWGQPQHF. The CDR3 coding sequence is TGTGCCACCAGCTTCCGACAGGGGTGGGGTCAGCCCCAGCATTTT.

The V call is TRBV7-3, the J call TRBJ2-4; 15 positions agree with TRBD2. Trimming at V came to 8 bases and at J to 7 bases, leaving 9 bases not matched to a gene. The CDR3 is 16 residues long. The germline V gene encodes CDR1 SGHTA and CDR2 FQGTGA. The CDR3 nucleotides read TGTGCCAGCGGTTGCCGGACTAGCGGGAGGGAGAACATTCAGTACTTC. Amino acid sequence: CASGCRTSGRENIQYF.

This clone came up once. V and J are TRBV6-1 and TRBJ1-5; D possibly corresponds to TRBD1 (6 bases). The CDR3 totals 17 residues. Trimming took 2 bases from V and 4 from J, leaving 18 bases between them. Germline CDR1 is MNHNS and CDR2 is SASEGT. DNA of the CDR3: TGTGCCAGCAGTGAAAGACAGACAGGACGGTCGAATCAGCCCCAGCATTTT. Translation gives CASSERQTGRSNQPQHF.

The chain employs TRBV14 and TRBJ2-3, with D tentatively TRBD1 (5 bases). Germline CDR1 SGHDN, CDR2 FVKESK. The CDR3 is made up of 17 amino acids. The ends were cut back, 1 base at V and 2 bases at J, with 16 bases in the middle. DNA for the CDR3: TGTGCCAGCAGCCAAGGGTGGCAGGGTCCCCCCACAGATACGCAGTATTTT. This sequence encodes CASSQGWQGPPTDTQYF.

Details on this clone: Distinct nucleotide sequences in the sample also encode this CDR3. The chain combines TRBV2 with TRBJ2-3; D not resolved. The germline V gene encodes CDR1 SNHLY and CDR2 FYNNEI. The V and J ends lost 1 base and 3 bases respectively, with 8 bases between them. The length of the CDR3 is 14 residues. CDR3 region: CASSEGLSTDTQYF. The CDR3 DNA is TGTGCCAGCAGTGAAGGACTTTCAACAGATACGCAGTATTTT.

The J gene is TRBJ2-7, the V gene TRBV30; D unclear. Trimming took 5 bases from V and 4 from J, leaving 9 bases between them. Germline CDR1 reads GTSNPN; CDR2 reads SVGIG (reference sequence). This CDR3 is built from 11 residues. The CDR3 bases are TGTGCCTGGCAAGGACGGTACGAGCAGTACTTC. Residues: CAWQGRYEQYF.

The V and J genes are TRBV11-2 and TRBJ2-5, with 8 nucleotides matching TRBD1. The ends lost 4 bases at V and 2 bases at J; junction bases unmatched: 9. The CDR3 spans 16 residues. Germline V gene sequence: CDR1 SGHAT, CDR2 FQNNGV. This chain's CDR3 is CASSSGTGGNQETQYF. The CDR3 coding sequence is TGTGCCAGCAGCTCTGGGACAGGAGGGAATCAAGAGACCCAGTACTTC.

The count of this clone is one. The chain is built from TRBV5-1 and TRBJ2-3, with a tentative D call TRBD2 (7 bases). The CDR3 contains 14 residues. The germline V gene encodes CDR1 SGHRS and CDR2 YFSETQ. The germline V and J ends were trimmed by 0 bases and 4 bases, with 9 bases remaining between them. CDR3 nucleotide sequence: TGCGCCAGCAGCTTGGGAGGGGGGGCAGATACGCAGTATTTT. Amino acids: CASSLGGGADTQYF.

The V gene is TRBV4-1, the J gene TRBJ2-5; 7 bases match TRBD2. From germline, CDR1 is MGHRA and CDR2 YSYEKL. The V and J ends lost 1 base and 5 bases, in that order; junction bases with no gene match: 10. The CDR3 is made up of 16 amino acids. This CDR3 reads CASSQGSSGGSETQYF. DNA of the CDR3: TGCGCCAGCAGCCAAGGGTCTAGCGGCGGGAGTGAGACCCAGTACTTC.

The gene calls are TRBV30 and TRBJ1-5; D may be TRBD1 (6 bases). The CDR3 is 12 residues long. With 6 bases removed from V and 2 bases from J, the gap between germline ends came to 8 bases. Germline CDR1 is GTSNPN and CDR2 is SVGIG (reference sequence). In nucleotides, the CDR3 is TGTGCCTGCGACAGGCGCAATCAGCCCCAGCATTTT. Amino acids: CACDRRNQPQHF.

The CDR3 loop is CAASPGTGRNSEQFF. The CDR3 coding sequence is TGTGCCGCCTCGCCTGGGACAGGGAGGAACAGCGAGCAGTTCTTC. The chain employs TRBV7-9 and TRBJ2-1; 9 bases fit TRBD1. Germline assignment: CDR1 SEHNR and CDR2 FQNEAQ (reference sequence). V gave up 11 bases and J gave up 10 bases; unmatched junction bases: 18. This CDR3 has 15 residues.

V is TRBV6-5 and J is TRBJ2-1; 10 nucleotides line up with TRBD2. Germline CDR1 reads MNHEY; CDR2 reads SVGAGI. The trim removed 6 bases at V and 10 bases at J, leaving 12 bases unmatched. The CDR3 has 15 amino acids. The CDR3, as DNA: TGTGCCAGCAGACCCCTTCAGCGGGGGGGAGGCGAGCAGTTCTTC. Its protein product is CASRPLQRGGGEQFF.